A single sample is the source of the 5 T cell receptor beta chains below, sequenced in a study of T cells in Graves' hyperthyroidism and ophthalmopathy. The source material, RNA transcripts, was used to amplify TCR beta CDR3 regions. Researchers ran a first-round RT-PCR on the TCR CDR3 using the HTBI primer set. Using its own MiXCR run on the multiplex PCR reads, TCRdb lists one record per CDR3 protein. The repertoire holds almost 350,000 distinct CDR3 sequences, less than 20% seen once, with around 15% in the top ten. The sequencing input was blood. All receptors come from a woman in her forties with Graves' ophthalmopathy.

Regarding this clonotype: This may come from a read error, since a much larger clone is one base off. This chain links TRBV9 with TRBJ1-1; D gene ambiguous. CDR3 length equals 13 residues. Trimming took off 0 bases at V and 0 bases at J, with 3 bases between the two ends. Germline V CDR1 and CDR2: SGDLS, YYNGEE. CDR3 sequence (DNA): TGTGCCAGCAGCGTAGCAGTGAACACTGAAGCTTTCTTT. It specifies CASSVAVNTEAFF.

This clonotype was seen at least ten times. In DNA, the CDR3 is TGTGCCAGCAGCCAATCCACAACTAGTCTCGAGCAGTACTTC. It encodes CASSQSTTSLEQYF. This sequence joins TRBV3-1 and TRBJ2-7; TRBD2 might be the D (5 bases). V dropped 2 bases and J dropped 6 bases, with 14 bases sitting between them. The germline gives CDR1 LGHDT, CDR2 YNNKEL (reference sequence). The CDR3 contains 14 residues.

This clonotype was observed a handful of times. One end of the junction is discordant with germline, which a read error may explain. The chain carries TRBV12-5 and TRBJ1-2; 8 bases match TRBD1. The CDR3 sequence is 15 residues long. CDR1 and CDR2 from the germline V gene are LGHNT and FRNRAP. The CDR3 sequence: CASGLILGQGGGYSF. DNA of the CDR3: TGTGCTAGTGGTTTGATCCTAGGACAGGGCGGTGGCTACAGCTTC.

The J gene is TRBJ1-1, the V gene TRBV20-1; D call uncertain. Trimming stripped 0 bases from V and 0 bases from J, with 11 bases between. The germline gives CDR1 DFQATT, CDR2 SNEGSKA (reference sequence). The CDR3 covers 15 residues. The CDR3 DNA follows: TGCAGTGCTAGAGATCTCCGGGCCATGAACACTGAAGCTTTCTTT. Its translation is CSARDLRAMNTEAFF.

In this sample, this clonotype turned up many times. V usage is TRBV7-8 and J usage is TRBJ2-2; the D gene is possibly TRBD1 (5 bases). V lost 8 bases to trimming and J lost 1 base, with 17 bases between them. There are 16 residues in the CDR3. CDR1 and CDR2 (germline): SGHVS, FQNEAQ. CDR3: CASRTRWQGNTGELFF. The CDR3 DNA reads as TGTGCCAGCCGTACCCGATGGCAGGGGAACACCGGGGAGCTGTTTTTT.